The present T cell receptor beta chain was sequenced within a study of a mutant IDH1 vaccine in newly diagnosed glioma. As to this clone: Its antigen is as yet unknown.

Here immunoSEQ multiplex PCR was the method, and the copy in TCRdb shows in-frame clones only, minus some. The repertoire holds 110,000 or so clones, with 90% as singletons. Losses at the gene ends were 4 bases for V and 0 bases for J; bases not matched to a gene: 7. The V gene's germline CDR1 is SGHNT and CDR2 YYREEE (reference sequence). The CDR3 runs to 16 residues. Regarding time point: week 11, during vaccination. A single vaccine dose contained 300 ug of mutant IDH1 20-mer peptide, and topical imiquimod was used with it. The sequence was obtained from a woman in her forties or fifties with glioma. The sequenced sample was PBMCs, obtained from a glioma patient whose treatment included an IDH1 peptide vaccine. V usage is TRBV5-4 and J usage is TRBJ1-3; 7 nucleotides agree with TRBD1. The CDR3 reads CASSPDRSSSGNTIYF. For the CDR3, the DNA is TGTGCCAGCAGCCCGGACAGGTCGAGCTCTGGAAACACCATATATTTT.